This paragraph covers one TCR beta chain sequence. What it recognizes is unknown. The sample belongs to a study of OX40 agonist ivuxolimab in advanced cancers. About the research overall: Aged roughly 23 to 80 with a mean of approximately 60 years, they were under 85% male. One patient with hepatocellular carcinoma and two with cutaneous melanoma, three in all, had partial responses.

Findings of the study overall: Antigen specificity remained undetermined for the expanded peripheral T cells.

CDR1 SGHTS and CDR2 YDEGEE come from the germline V gene. The CDR3 totals 13 residues. V was trimmed by 6 bases and J by 1 base, leaving 10 bases between them. Clones were sequenced by immunoSEQ multiplex PCR, and TCRdb holds only the in-frame ones, with some missing. The table records 50,000 to 70,000 clones, about 82% of them present only once. The genes are TRBV5-8 and TRBJ2-5; D gene uncertain. The sequenced sample was CD4+ or CD8+ T cells sorted from blood, obtained in a trial of the OX40 agonist ivuxolimab. The clonotype was recovered from an adult with an advanced solid tumor such as melanoma, head and neck, liver or kidney cancer. DNA of the CDR3: TGTGCCAGCAATAGAGGTACCCAAGAGACCCAGTACTTC. Protein product: CASNRGTQETQYF.